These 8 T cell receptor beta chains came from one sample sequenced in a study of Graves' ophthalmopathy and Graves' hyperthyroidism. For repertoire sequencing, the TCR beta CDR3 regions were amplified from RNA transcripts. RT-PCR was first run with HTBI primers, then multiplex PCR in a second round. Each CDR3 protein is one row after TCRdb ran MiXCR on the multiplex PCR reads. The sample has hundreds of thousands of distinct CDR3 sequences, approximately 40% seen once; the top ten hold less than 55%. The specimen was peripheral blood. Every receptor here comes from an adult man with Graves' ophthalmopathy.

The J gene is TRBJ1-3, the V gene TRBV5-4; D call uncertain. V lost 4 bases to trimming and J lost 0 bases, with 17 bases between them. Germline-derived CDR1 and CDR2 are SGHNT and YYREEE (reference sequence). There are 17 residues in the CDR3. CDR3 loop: CASSQTYTDSSGNTIYF. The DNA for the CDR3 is TGTGCCAGCAGCCAGACCTACACGGACTCCTCTGGAAACACCATATATTTT.

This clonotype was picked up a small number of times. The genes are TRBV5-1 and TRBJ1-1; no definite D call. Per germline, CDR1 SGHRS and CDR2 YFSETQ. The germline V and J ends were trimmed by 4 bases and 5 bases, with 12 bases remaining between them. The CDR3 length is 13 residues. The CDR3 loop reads CASSASFLTEAFF. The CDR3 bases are TGCGCCAGCAGCGCGTCGTTCTTGACTGAAGCTTTCTTT.

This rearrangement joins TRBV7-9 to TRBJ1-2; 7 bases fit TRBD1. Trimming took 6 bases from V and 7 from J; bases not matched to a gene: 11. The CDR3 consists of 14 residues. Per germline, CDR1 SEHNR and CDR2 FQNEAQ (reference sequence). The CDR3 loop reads CASSPTNRGSGYTF. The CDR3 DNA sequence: TGTGCCAGCAGTCCGACTAACAGGGGTTCTGGCTACACCTTC. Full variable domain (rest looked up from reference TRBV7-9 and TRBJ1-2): DTGVSQNPRHKITKRGQNVTFRCDPISEHNRLYWYRQTLGQGPEFLTYFQNEAQLEKSRLLSDRFSAERPKGSFSTLEIQRTEQGDSAMYLCASSPTNRGSGYTFGSGTRLTVV.

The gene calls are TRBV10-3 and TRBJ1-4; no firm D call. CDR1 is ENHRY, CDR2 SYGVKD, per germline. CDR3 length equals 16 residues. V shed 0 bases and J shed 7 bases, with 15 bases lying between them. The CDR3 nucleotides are TGTGCCATCAGTGAGTCACCGTGGGCCGAGGGTGAAAAACTGTTTTTT. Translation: CAISESPWAEGEKLFF.

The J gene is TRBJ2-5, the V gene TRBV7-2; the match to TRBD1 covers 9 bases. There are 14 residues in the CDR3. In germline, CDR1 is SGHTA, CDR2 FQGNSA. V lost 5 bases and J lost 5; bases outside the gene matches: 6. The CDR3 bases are TGTGCCAGCAGCCCCACAGGGGGCTTTGAGACCCAGTACTTC. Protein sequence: CASSPTGGFETQYF.

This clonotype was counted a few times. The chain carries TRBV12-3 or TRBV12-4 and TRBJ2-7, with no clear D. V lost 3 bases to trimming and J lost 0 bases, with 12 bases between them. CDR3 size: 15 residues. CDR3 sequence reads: CASSFRNVNSYEQYF. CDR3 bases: TGTGCCAGCAGTTTTCGTAACGTCAACTCCTACGAGCAGTACTTC.

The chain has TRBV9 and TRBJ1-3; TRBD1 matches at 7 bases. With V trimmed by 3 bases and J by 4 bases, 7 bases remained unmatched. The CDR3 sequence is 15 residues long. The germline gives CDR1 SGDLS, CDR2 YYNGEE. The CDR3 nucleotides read TGTGCCAGCAGCGCCTCGGCAGGGGGGGGAAACACCATATATTTT. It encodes CASSASAGGGNTIYF.

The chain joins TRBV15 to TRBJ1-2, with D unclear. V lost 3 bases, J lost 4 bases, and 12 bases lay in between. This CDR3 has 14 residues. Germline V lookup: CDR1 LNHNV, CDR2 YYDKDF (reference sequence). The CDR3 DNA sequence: TGTGCCACCAGCAGTTACATACATAGCTATGGCTACACCTTC. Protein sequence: CATSSYIHSYGYTF. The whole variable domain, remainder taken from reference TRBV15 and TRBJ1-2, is DAMVIQNPRYQVTQFGKPVTLSCSQTLNHNVMYWYQQKSSQAPKLLFHYYDKDFNNEADTPDNFQSRRPNTSFCFLDIRSPGLGDTAMYLCATSSYIHSYGYTFGSGTRLTVV.